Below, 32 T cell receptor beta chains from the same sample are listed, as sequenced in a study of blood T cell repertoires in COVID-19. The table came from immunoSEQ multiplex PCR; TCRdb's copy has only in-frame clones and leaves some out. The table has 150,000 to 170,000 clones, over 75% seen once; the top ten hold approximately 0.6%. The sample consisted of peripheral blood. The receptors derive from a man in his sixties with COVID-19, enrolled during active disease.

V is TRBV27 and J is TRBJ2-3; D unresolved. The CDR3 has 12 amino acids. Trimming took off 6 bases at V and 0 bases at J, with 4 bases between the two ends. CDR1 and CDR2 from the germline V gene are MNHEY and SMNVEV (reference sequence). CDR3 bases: TGTGCCAGCAGCCAGAGCACAGATACGCAGTATTTT. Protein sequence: CASSQSTDTQYF.

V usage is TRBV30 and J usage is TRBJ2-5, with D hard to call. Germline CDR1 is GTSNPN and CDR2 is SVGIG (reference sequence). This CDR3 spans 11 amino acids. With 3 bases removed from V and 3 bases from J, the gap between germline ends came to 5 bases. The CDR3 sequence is CAWRLEETQYF. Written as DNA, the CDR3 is TGTGCCTGGAGACTTGAAGAGACCCAGTACTTC.

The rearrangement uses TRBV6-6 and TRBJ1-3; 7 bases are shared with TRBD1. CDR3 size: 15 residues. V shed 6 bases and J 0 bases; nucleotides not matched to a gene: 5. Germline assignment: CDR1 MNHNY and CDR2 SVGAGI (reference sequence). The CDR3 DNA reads TGTGCCAGCAGGGGGAGACAGGGCTCTGGAAACACCATATATTTT. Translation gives CASRGRQGSGNTIYF.

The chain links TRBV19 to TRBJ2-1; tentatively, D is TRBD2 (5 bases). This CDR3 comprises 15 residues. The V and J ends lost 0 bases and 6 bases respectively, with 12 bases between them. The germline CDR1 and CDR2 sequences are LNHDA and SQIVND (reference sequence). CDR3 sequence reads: CASSIDRRESNEQFF. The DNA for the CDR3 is TGTGCCAGTAGTATAGATCGTAGGGAGTCCAATGAGCAGTTCTTC.

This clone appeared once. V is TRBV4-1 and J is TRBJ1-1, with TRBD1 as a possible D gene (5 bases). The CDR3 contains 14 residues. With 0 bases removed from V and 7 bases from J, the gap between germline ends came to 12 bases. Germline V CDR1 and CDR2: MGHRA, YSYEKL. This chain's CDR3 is CASSQDATTVEAFF. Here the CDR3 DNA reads TGCGCCAGCAGCCAAGATGCGACGACAGTTGAAGCTTTCTTT.

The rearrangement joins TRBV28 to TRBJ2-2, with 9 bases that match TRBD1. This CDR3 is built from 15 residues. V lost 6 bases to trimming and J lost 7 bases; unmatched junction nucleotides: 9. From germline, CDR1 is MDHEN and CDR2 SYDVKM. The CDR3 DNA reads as TGTGCCAGCAGGGAATCACAGGGGGCTGGCGGGGAGCTGTTTTTT. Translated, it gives CASRESQGAGGELFF.

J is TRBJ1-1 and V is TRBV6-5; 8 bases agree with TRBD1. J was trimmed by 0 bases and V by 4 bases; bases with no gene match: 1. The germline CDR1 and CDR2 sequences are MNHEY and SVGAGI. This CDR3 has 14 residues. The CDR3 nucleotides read TGTGCCAGCAGTTGGGGACAGGTGAACACTGAAGCTTTCTTT. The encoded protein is CASSWGQVNTEAFF.

Here the CDR3 reads CASSRTGSQETQYF. CDR3 nucleotides: TGTGCCAGCTCACGAACAGGGAGCCAAGAGACCCAGTACTTC. V gene TRBV18 combines with J gene TRBJ2-5; TRBD1 might be the D (6 bases). The germline CDR1 and CDR2 sequences are KGHSH and LQKENI. CDR3 length: 14 residues. V lost 4 bases, J lost 1 base, and 10 bases lay in between.

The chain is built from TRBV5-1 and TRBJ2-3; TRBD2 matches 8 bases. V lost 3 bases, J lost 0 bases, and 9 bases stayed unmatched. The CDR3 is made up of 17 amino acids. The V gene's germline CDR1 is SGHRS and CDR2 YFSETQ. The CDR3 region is CASSSQVAGHSTDTQYF. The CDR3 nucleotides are TGCGCCAGCAGCTCCCAAGTAGCGGGACATAGCACAGATACGCAGTATTTT.

CDR3 sequence (DNA): TGTGCCAGCTCACCACCGGCGGGAGGGGACATTCAGTACTTC. It codes for CASSPPAGGDIQYF. The genes are TRBV18 and TRBJ2-4; 9 bases are shared with TRBD2. CDR3 length: 14 residues. The V gene's germline CDR1 is KGHSH and CDR2 LQKENI. V was pared by 0 bases and J by 8 bases, with 2 bases of the junction left unmatched.

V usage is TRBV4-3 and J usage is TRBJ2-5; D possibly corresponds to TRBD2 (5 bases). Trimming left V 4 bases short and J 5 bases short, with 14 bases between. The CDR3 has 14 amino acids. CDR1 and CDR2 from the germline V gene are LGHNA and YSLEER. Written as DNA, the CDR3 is TGCGCCAGCAGCCTCGTAGGAGGTGCGGAGACCCAGTACTTC. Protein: CASSLVGGAETQYF.

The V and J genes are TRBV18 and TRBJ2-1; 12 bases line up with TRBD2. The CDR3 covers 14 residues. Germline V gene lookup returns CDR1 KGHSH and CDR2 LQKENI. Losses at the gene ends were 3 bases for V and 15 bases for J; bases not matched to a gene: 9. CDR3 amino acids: CASSPVLAGGDWFF. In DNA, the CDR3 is TGTGCCAGCTCACCGGTCCTAGCGGGAGGGGACTGGTTCTTC.

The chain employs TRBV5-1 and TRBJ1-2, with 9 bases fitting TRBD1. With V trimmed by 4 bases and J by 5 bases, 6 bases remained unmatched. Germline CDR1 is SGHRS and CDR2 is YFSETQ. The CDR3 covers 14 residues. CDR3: CASSMGQGGYGYTF. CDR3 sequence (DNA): TGCGCCAGCAGCATGGGACAGGGTGGATATGGCTACACCTTC.

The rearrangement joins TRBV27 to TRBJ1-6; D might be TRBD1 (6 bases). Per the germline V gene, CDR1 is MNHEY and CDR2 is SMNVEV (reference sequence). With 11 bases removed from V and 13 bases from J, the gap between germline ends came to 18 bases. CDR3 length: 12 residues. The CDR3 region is CAGKRGGGPLHF. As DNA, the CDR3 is TGTGCCGGCAAGAGGGGCGGGGGCCCCCTCCACTTT.

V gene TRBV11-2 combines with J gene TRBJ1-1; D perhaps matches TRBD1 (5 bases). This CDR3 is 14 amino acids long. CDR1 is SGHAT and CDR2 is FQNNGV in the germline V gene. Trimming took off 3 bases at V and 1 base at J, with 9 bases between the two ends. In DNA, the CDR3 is TGTGCCAGCAGCTTTAGTCAGGGGAACACTGAAGCTTTCTTT. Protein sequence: CASSFSQGNTEAFF. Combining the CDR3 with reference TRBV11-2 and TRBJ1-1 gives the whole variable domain EAGVAQSPRYKIIEKRQSVAFWCNPISGHATLYWYQQILGQGPKLLIQFQNNGVVDDSQLPKDRFSAERLKGVDSTLKIQPAKLEDSAVYLCASSFSQGNTEAFFGQGTRLTVV.

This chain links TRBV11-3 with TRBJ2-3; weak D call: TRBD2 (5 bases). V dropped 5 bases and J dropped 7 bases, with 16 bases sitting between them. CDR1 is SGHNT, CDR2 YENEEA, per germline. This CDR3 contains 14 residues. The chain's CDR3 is CASSHPPSGNTQYF. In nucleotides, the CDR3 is TGTGCCAGCAGCCATCCCCCATCGGGGAATACGCAGTATTTT.

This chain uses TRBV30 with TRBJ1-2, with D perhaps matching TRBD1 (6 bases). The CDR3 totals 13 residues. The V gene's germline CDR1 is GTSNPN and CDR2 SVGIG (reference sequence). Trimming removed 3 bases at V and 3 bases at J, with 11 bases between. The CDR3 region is CAWSRQVYYGYTF. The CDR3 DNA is TGTGCCTGGAGCCGACAGGTGTACTATGGCTACACCTTC.

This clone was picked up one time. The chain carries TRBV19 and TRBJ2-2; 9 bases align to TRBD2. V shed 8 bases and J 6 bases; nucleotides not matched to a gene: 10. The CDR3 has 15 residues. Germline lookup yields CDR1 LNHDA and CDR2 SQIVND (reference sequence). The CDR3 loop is CASGRFGGGAGELFF. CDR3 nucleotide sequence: TGTGCCAGTGGACGGTTCGGCGGGGGGGCCGGGGAGCTGTTTTTT.

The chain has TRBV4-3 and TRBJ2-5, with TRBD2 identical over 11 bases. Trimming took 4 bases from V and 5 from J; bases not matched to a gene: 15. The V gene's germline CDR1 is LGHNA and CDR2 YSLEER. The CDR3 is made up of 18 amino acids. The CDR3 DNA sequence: TGCGCCAGCAGCCTTGGGCGCTCTATAGCGGGGGGGCAGGAGACCCAGTACTTC. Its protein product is CASSLGRSIAGGQETQYF.

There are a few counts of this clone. CDR3 sequence reads: CASSPEQGAAGELFF. In nucleotides, the CDR3 is TGTGCCAGCAGCCCTGAACAGGGGGCAGCCGGGGAGCTGTTTTTT. The chain has TRBV4-2 and TRBJ2-2; 9 bases agree with TRBD1. The ends lost 4 bases at V and 6 bases at J; junction bases unmatched: 6. From germline, CDR1 is LGHNA and CDR2 YNFKEQ. The CDR3 has 15 amino acids.

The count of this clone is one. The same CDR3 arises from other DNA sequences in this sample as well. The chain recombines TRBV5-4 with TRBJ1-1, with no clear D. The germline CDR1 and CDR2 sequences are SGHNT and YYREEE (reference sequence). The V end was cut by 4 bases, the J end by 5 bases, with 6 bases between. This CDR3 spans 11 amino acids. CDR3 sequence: CASSLNTEAFF. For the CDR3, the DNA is TGTGCCAGCAGCCTTAATACTGAAGCTTTCTTT.

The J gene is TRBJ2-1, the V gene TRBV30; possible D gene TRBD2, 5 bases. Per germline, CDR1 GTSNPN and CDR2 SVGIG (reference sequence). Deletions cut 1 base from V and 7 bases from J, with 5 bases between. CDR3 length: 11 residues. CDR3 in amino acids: CAWSGENEQFF. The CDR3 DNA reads TGTGCCTGGAGTGGGGAGAATGAGCAGTTCTTC.

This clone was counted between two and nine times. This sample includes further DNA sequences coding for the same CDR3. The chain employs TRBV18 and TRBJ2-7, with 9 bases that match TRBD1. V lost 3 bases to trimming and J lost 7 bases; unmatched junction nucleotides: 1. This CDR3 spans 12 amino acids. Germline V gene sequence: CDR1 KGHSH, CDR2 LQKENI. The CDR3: CASSPGQGEQYF. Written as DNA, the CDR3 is TGTGCCAGCTCACCCGGACAGGGGGAGCAGTACTTC.

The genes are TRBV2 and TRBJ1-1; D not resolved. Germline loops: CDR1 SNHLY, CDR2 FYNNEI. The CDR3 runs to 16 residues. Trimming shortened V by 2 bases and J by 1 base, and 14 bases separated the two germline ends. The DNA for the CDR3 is TGTGCCAGCAGTGAATCCATGGCCTGGAGGAACACTGAAGCTTTCTTT. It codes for CASSESMAWRNTEAFF.

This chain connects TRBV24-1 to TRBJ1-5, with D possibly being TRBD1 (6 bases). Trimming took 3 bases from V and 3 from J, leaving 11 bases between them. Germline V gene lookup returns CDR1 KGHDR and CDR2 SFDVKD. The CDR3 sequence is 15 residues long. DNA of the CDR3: TGTGCCACCAGTGATAACAGGGCCGCCAATCAGCCCCAGCATTTT. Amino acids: CATSDNRAANQPQHF.

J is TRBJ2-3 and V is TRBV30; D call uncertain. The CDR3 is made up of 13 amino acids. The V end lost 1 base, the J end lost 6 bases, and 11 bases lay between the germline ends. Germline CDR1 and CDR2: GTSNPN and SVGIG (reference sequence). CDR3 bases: TGTGCCTGGAGTGGTTCCCATTTGGATACGCAGTATTTT. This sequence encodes CAWSGSHLDTQYF.

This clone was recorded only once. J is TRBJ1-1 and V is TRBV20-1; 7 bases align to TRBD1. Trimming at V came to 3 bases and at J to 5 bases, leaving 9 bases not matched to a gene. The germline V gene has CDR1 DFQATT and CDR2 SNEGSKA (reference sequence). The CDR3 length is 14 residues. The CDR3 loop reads CSASSRGQRTEAFF. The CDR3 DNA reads TGCAGTGCTAGTTCAAGGGGACAGCGGACTGAAGCTTTCTTT.

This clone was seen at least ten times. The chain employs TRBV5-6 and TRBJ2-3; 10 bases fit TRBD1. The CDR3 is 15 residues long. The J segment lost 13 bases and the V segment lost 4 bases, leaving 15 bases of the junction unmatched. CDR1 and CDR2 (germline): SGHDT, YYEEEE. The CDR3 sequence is CASSPGGDRGPHEYF. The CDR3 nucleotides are TGTGCCAGCAGCCCGGGAGGGGACAGGGGTCCCCATGAGTATTTT.

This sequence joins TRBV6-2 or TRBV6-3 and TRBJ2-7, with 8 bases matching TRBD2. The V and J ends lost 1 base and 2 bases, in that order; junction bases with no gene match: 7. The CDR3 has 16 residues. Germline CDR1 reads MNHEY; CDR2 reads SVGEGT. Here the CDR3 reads CASSYLLAVRPYEQYF. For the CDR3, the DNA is TGTGCCAGCAGTTACTTACTAGCGGTTAGACCCTACGAGCAGTACTTC.

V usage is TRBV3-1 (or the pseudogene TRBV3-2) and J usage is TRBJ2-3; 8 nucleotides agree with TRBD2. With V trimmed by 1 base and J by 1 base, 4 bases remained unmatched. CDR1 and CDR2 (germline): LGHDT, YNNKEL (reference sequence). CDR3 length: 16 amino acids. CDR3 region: CASSQGWRGGTDTQYF. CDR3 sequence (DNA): TGTGCCAGCAGCCAAGGGTGGCGGGGGGGCACAGATACGCAGTATTTT.

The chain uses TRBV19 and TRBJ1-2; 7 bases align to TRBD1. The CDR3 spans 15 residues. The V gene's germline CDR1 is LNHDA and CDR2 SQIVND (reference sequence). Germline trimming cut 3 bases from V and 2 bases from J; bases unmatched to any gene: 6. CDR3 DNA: TGTGCCAGTAGTATCCAGACAGGGCCAAACTATGGCTACACCTTC. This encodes CASSIQTGPNYGYTF.

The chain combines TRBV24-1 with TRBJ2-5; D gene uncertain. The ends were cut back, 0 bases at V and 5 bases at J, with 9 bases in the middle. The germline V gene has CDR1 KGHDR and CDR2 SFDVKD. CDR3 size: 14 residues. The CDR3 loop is CATSDLGPVETQYF. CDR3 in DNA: TGTGCCACCAGTGATTTGGGTCCGGTCGAGACCCAGTACTTC.